This T cell receptor (beta chain) was obtained from a study of CD8+ T cells in alopecia areata. Study results and caveats: Lesional scalp, notably in alopecia totalis/universalis, had clonality above that of normal scalp.

Investigators isolated RNA and reverse transcribed it into cDNA to act as the sequencing template. Generated by immunoSEQ multiplex PCR, the TCRdb table keeps only in-frame clones and is missing some. The sample includes roughly 120,000 clones, 56% of them seen just once. In the case of this clone: Its antigen is not identified.

The CDR3 extends over 15 amino acids. The V end lost 2 bases, the J end lost 0 bases, and 8 bases lay between the germline ends. Treatment reported: oral pan-JAK inhibitor, 5-10 mg twice daily. The sequence came from a human donor with alopecia areata. Here the sequenced sample was CD4+ T cells sorted from blood, taken at week 24, from a patient treated with tofacitinib. V usage is TRBV23-1 and J usage is TRBJ2-4; the D is unclear. TRBV23-1 is filed as an ORF, its function uncertain. This CDR3 reads CASSQTGPAKNIQYF. The CDR3 DNA follows: TGCGCCAGCAGTCAAACGGGCCCAGCCAAAAACATTCAGTACTTC.